The source of this T cell receptor (beta chain) is a study of early T cells in non-severe SARS-CoV-2 infection (dated by TCRdb to the early 2020s). Regarding the research as a whole: Bulk RNA from unsorted whole blood was used for TCR sequencing, so alpha and beta chains could not be paired.

Results and caveats for the whole study, not just this receptor: Matching against VDJdb was skewed toward anti-spike CD8 responses, likely underestimated virus-specific expansions, and missed private and CD4 specificities.

The germline V gene supplies CDR1 SGHAT and CDR2 FQNNGV. Counted from cysteine to phenylalanine, this CDR3 has 12 amino acids. Just the 36-base CDR3 DNA is kept, in frame starting at base 1. This was a case-control study nested in a cohort of healthcare workers in London, UK, who had nasopharyngeal swab PCR tests and blood samples taken every week. Healthcare workers were enrolled in the week of the UK lockdown, from 23 to 31 March 2020, and were followed every week for up to roughly 15 weeks. This clonotype occurred many times. This receptor's antigen is unknown. The sample holds no much larger clone one base away, and base qualities are not on file. Libraries were prepared through 5' RACE. Sequencing instrument: NextSeq 500. To correct for sequencing error and PCR bias, the TCR library protocol tagged individual cDNA molecules with unique molecular identifiers. Both TCR alpha and beta chains were sequenced, and tight co-correlation was observed between alpha and beta sequence abundances in each sample. Per the original workflow: V gene, J gene and CDR3 annotation of TCR sequences was performed with Decombinator V4. Expanded TCRs were defined as changing significantly between any two time points under a Poisson model with p below 0.0001. TCR abundances were normalised to the total number of TCRs sequenced per sample and expressed as counts per million. MAIT TCRs were defined by TRAV1-2 paired with TRAJ12, TRAJ20 or TRAJ33, and iNKT TCRs by TRAV10 paired with TRAJ18. VDJdb, accessed 1 November 2021, was searched for CMV, EBV and SARS-CoV-2 annotated TCRs, with TCRs annotated for multiple antigens excluded. Through fastp at Q25 and MiXCR, TCRdb rebuilt clones from the public reads, retaining in-frame beta chains. When rows share a CDR3 protein, they turn into one entry using the most common DNA and genes. The V and J calls reflect TCRdb's pipeline rather than the authors' work. The sample records approximately 27,000 distinct CDR3 sequences, under 10% of which are singletons. The ten most abundant clones make up roughly 13% of the sample.

The sequence joins TRBV11-2 to TRBJ1-2; 6 matching bases give a weak D call of TRBD1. The origin of this receptor is an adult who was a healthcare worker with PCR-confirmed SARS-CoV-2 infection or an uninfected control (not recorded which). The sequenced sample was whole blood. Read as DNA, the sequence is TGTGCAGGAGGGGGGGCGGAGTATGGCTACACCTTC. Its protein is CAGGGAEYGYTF.